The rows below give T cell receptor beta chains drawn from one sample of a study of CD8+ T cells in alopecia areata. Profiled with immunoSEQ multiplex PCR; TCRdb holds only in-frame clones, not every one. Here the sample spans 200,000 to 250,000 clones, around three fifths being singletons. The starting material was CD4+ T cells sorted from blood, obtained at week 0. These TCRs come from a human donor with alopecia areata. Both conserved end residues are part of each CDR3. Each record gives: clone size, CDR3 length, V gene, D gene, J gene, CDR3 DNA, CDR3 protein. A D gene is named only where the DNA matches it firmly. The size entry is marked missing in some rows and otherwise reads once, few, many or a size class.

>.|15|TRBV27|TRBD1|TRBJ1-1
TGTGCCAGCAGTAGAAAGGCGACAGGGGTTACTGAAGCTTTCTTT
CASSRKATGVTEAFF
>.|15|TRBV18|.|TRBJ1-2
TGTGCCAGCTCACCCGCAGGCGATCGACACTATGGCTACACCTTC
CASSPAGDRHYGYTF
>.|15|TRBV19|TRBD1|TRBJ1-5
TGTGCCAGTAGCACTAACAGGGGTGGCAATCAGCCCCAGCATTTT
CASSTNRGGNQPQHF
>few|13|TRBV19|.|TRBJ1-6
TGTGCCAGTAGTTCGGCAGCTCCTTCACCCCTCCACTTT
CASSSAAPSPLHF
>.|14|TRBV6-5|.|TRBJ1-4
TGTGCCAGCAGTTACTCTAATGGGGATGAAAAACTGTTTTTT
CASSYSNGDEKLFF
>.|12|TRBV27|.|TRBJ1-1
TGTGCCAGCAGTTTTGGGGCAGGGCGAGCTTTCTTT
CASSFGAGRAFF
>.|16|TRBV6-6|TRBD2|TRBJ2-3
TGTGCCAGCAGTTATTCCGGGACTAGAGGTACAGATACGCAGTATTTT
CASSYSGTRGTDTQYF
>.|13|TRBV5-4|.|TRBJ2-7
TGTGCCAGCAGCTCCTCGTCAGCCTACGAGCAGTACTTC
CASSSSSAYEQYF
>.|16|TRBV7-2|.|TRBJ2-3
TGTGCCAGCAGAAACGGTCGGGGTCAGCGCACAGATACGCAGTATTTT
CASRNGRGQRTDTQYF
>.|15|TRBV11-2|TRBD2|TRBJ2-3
TGTGCCAGCAGCCTTACTAGCGGGACCACAGATACGCAGTATTTT
CASSLTSGTTDTQYF
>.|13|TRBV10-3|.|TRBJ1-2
TGTGCCATCAGTGAAGGGGCCGAATATGGCTACACCTTC
CAISEGAEYGYTF
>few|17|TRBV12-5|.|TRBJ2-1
TGTGCTAGTGGTTTGGTTTCCCACAGGGACTCCTACAATGAGCAGTTCTTC
CASGLVSHRDSYNEQFF
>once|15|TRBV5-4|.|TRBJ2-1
TGTGCCAGCAGCTCGGACTCCAGCTCCTACAATGAGCAGTTCTTC
CASSSDSSSYNEQFF
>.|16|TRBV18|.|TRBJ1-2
TGTGCCAGCTCACGTGGTCAGAAGCGCCCTAACTATGGCTACACCTTC
CASSRGQKRPNYGYTF
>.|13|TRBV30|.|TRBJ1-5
TGTGCCTGGACTCTGGGACCACATCAGCCCCAGCATTTT
CAWTLGPHQPQHF
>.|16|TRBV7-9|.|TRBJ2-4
TGTGCCAGCAGCTTAGAGGCAACTGGGATGCGGAACATTCAGTACTTC
CASSLEATGMRNIQYF
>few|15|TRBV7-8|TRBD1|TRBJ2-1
TGTGCCAGCAGTTGGGGGACAGCTCTCTACAATGAGCAGTTCTTC
CASSWGTALYNEQFF
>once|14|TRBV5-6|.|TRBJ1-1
TGTGCCAGCAGCTGGAGGGACGCGGGCACTGAAGCTTTCTTT
CASSWRDAGTEAFF
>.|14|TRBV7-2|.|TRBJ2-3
TGTGCCAGCAGCTCTCGACTCTCCACAGATACGCAGTATTTT
CASSSRLSTDTQYF
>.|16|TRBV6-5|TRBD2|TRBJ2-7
TGTGCCAGCAGTTACTCGATAGCGGGGGGCAACTACGAGCAGTACTTC
CASSYSIAGGNYEQYF
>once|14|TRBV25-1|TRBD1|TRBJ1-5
TGTGCCAGCAGTGCGGACAGGGGCCATCAGCCCCAGCATTTT
CASSADRGHQPQHF
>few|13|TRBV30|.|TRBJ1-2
TGTGCCTGGAGTGTCGAGGGACTTAGGGGCTACACCTTC
CAWSVEGLRGYTF
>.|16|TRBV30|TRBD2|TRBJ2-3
TGTGCCTGGAGTGTGGGCCTAGCGGGCTACACAGATACGCAGTATTTT
CAWSVGLAGYTDTQYF
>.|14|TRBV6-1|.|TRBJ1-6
TGTGCCAGCAGTGATTTAAACGGAAATTCACCCCTCCACTTT
CASSDLNGNSPLHF
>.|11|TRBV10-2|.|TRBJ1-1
TGCGGGGTGAGTGGGGCCACTGAAGCTTTCTTT
CGVSGATEAFF
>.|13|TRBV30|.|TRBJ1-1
TGTGCCTGGGGTGGGCAGATGAACACTGAAGCTTTCTTT
CAWGGQMNTEAFF